This T cell receptor beta chain derives from a study of Graves' ophthalmopathy and Graves' hyperthyroidism. Study background: Ophthalmopathy not arising within 18 months of follow-up defined hyperthyroidism as stable.

Broader study findings: A 13-signature model separated ophthalmopathy from stable hyperthyroidism, just over 85% sensitivity, just over 80% specificity.

RNA transcripts provided the template for amplifying TCR beta CDR3 regions. The first-round RT-PCR employed HTBI primers together with the Qiagen OneStep RT-PCR kit. A multiplex PCR was then performed as the second round. TCRdb reanalysed the multiplex PCR reads using MiXCR and keeps one entry per CDR3 protein. The table includes about 1.1 million distinct CDR3 sequences, around a third detected once. Comments on this clonotype: Its antigen is undetermined.

Among the exclusions were patients with other autoimmune diseases, uncontrolled infections, pregnancy or lactation. This CDR3 is built from 14 residues. Germline trimming cut 6 bases from V and 6 bases from J; bases unmatched to any gene: 8. The germline gives CDR1 MNHEY, CDR2 SVGEGT. The chain recombines TRBV6-2 or TRBV6-3 with TRBJ1-5; 7 bases agree with TRBD1. The source material was peripheral blood or thyroid tissue (not recorded which). The source is an adult man with Graves' hyperthyroidism. The CDR3 spells CASSDRDSVQPQHF. CDR3 bases: TGTGCCAGCAGCGACAGGGATTCGGTTCAGCCCCAGCATTTT.